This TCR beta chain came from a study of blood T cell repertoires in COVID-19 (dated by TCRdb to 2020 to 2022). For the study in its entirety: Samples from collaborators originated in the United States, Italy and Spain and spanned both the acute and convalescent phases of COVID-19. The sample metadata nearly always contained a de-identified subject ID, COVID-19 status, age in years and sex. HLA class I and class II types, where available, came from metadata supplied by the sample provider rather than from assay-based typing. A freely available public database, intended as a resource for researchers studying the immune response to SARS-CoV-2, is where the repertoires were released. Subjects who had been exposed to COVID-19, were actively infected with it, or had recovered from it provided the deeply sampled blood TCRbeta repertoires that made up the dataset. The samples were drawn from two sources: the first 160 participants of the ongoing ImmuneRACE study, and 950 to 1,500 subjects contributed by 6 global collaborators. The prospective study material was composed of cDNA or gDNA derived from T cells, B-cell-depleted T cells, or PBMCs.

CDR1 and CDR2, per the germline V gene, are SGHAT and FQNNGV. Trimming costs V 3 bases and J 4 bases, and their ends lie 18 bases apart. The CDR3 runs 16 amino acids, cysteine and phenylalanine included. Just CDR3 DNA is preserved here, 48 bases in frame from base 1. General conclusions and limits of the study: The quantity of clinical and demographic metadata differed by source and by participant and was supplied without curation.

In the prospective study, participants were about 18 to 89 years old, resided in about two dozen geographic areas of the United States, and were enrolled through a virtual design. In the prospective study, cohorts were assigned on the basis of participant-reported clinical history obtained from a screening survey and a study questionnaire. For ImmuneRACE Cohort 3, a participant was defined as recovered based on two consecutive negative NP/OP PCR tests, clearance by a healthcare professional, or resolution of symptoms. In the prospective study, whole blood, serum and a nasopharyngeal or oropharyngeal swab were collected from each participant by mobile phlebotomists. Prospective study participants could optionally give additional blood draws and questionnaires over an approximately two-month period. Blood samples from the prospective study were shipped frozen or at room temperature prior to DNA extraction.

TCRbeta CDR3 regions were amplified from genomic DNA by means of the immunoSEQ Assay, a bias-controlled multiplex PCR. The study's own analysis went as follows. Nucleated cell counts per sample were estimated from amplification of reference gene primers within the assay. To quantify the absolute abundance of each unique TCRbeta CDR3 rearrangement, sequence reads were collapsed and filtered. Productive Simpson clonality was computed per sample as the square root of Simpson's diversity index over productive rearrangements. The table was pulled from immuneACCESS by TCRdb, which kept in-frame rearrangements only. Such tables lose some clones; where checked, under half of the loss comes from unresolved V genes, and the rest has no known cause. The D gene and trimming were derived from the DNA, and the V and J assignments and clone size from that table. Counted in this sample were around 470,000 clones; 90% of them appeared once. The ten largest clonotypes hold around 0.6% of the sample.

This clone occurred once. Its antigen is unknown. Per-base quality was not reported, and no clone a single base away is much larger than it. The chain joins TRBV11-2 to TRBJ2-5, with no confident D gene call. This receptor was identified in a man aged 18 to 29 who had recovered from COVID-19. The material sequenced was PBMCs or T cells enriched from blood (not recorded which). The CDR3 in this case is CASSFTGTEFRETQYF. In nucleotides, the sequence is TGTGCCAGCAGCTTCACGGGTACGGAGTTTCGAGAGACCCAGTACTTC.